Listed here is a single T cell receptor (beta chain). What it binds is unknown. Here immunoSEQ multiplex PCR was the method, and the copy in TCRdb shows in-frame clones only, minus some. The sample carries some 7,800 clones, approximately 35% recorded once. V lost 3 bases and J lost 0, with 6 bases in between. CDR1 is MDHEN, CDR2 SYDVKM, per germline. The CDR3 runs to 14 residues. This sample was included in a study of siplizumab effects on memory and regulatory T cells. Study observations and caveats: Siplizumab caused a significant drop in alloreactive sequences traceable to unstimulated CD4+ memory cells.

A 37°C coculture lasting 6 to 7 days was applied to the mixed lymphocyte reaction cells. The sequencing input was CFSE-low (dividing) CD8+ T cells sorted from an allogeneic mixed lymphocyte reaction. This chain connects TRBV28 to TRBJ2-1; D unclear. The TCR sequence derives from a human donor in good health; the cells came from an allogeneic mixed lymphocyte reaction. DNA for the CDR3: TGTGCCAGCAGTTTCGGATCCTCCTACAATGAGCAGTTCTTC. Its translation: CASSFGSSYNEQFF.